Below, 30 T cell receptor beta chains from the same sample are listed, as sequenced in a study of OX40 agonist ivuxolimab in advanced cancers. Repertoires were generated with immunoSEQ multiplex PCR, while TCRdb's copy carries only in-frame clones and drops some. Among around 41,000 clones listed, roughly 91% were seen once. The sample consisted of CD4+ or CD8+ T cells sorted from blood, taken in a trial of the OX40 agonist ivuxolimab. These receptors all stem from an adult with an advanced solid tumor such as melanoma, head and neck, liver or kidney cancer.

The rearrangement joins TRBV5-1 to TRBJ2-3; TRBD1 matches 10 bases. CDR3 length equals 15 residues. The V gene's germline CDR1 is SGHRS and CDR2 YFSETQ. Unmatched junction bases numbered 11, after V lost 5 bases and J lost 8 bases. Written as DNA, the CDR3 is TGCGCCAGCAGTTCCGGGACAGGGGCAGGGGTTACGCAGTATTTT. Its protein product is CASSSGTGAGVTQYF.

The genes are TRBV9 and TRBJ1-1; no firm D call. V was shortened by 4 bases and J by 1 base, with 11 bases between the two germline ends. Germline lookup yields CDR1 SGDLS and CDR2 YYNGEE. The length of the CDR3 is 14 residues. The chain's CDR3 is CASSPSSANTEAFF. The CDR3 DNA follows: TGTGCCAGCAGCCCCTCGTCAGCGAACACTGAAGCTTTCTTT.

The genes are TRBV29-1 and TRBJ2-2; possibly TRBD2 for D (6 bases). The CDR3 is 13 residues long. Deletions cut 8 bases from V and 4 bases from J, with 14 bases between. Germline V gene lookup returns CDR1 SQVTM and CDR2 ANQGSEA. CDR3 nucleotide sequence: TGCAGCTCTCAAGGCGGGATCACCGGGGAGCTGTTTTTT. Its protein product is CSSQGGITGELFF.

The chain links TRBV28 to TRBJ2-1, with no clear D. The germline V gene encodes CDR1 MDHEN and CDR2 SYDVKM. Between the trimmed V and J ends, which lost 6 bases and 8 bases, there was a span of 11 bases. The CDR3 consists of 12 residues. CDR3: CASSAVTDEQFF. CDR3 in DNA: TGTGCCAGCAGCGCGGTTACGGATGAGCAGTTCTTC.

In regard to this clone: The conserved closing phenylalanine or tryptophan is absent in this CDR3, likely reflecting a read error. The chain links TRBV5-4 to TRBJ1-6; no reliable D call. Trimming pared 1 base from V and 10 bases from J, leaving 15 bases between. This CDR3 has 15 residues. Germline values: CDR1 SGHNT, CDR2 YYREEE (reference sequence). CDR3 DNA: TGTGCCAGCAGCTTGTCGCTGGAGGTTCAATCACCCCTCCACCTT. Protein: CASSLSLEVQSPLHL.

In regard to this clone: As the CDR3 is not closed by the conserved phenylalanine or tryptophan, this likely results from a read error. The CDR3 region is CASSLAGGRRNSPLHL. As DNA, the CDR3 is TGTGCCAGCAGTCTCGCCGGCGGGCGGAGAAATTCACCCCTCCACCTT. The chain is built from TRBV27 and TRBJ1-6; D unresolved. Trimming cost V 5 bases and J 7 bases, with 18 bases left between them. Per germline, CDR1 MNHEY and CDR2 SMNVEV (reference sequence). This CDR3 contains 16 residues.

The V call is TRBV20-1, the J call TRBJ2-1; the D is unclear. Germline values: CDR1 DFQATT, CDR2 SNEGSKA (reference sequence). The ends were cut back, 6 bases at V and 12 bases at J, with 15 bases in the middle. The CDR3 runs to 11 residues. In DNA form, the CDR3 reads TGCAGTGCCACCCCCCTACCGGGGCAGTTCTTC. Encoded protein: CSATPLPGQFF.

As concerns this clone: The conserved phenylalanine or tryptophan is not found at the CDR3 terminus, so this likely reflects a read error. The J gene is TRBJ1-6, the V gene TRBV10-3; perhaps TRBD1 as D (5 bases). V was trimmed by 5 bases and J by 1 base, leaving 6 bases between them. CDR1 ENHRY and CDR2 SYGVKD come from the germline V gene. This CDR3 has 14 residues. In nucleotides, the CDR3 is TGTGCCATCAGTCGGGGGTCCTATAATTCACCCCTCCACCTT. Its protein is CAISRGSYNSPLHL.

V is TRBV4-1 and J is TRBJ1-4; D is possibly TRBD1 (5 bases). Germline CDR1 reads MGHRA; CDR2 reads YSYEKL. The CDR3 runs to 18 residues. V was cut by 3 bases and J by 8 bases, with 25 bases left in between. CDR3 loop: CASSHSIPGRSEKEKLFF. In DNA, the CDR3 is TGCGCCAGCAGCCATTCGATTCCGGGACGCTCCGAGAAAGAAAAACTGTTTTTT.

This clone was seen only once. The rearrangement links TRBV7-8 to TRBJ2-1; a weak D match, TRBD2 (5 bases). The CDR3 length is 14 residues. Trimming removed 5 bases at V and 3 bases at J, with 11 bases between. Germline V lookup: CDR1 SGHVS, CDR2 FQNEAQ. The CDR3: CASSVLVDYNEQFF. The DNA for the CDR3 is TGTGCCAGCAGCGTACTAGTGGACTACAATGAGCAGTTCTTC.

This sequence joins TRBV6-4 and TRBJ1-2; D remains ambiguous. Germline CDR1 and CDR2: MRHNA and SNTAGT. The CDR3 contains 13 residues. Trimming removed 4 bases at V and 3 bases at J, with 9 bases between. CDR3 bases: TGTGCCAGCAGTGCGGGTTTCGACTATGGCTACACCTTC. Translated, it gives CASSAGFDYGYTF.

CDR3: CASSSGQEDGYTF. The CDR3 DNA is TGTGCCAGCAGTTCGGGACAAGAGGATGGCTACACCTTC. The chain has TRBV7-8 and TRBJ1-2; tentatively, D is TRBD1 (6 bases). This CDR3 has 13 amino acids. Germline CDR1 SGHVS, CDR2 FQNEAQ. V lost 6 bases, J lost 6 bases, and 14 bases lay in between.

Remarks on this clone: Since the CDR3 does not end with the conserved phenylalanine or tryptophan, this likely comes from a read error. V is TRBV18 and J is TRBJ1-6; no definite D call. The CDR3 sequence is 16 residues long. Germline assignment: CDR1 KGHSH and CDR2 LQKENI. Trimming stripped 6 bases from V and 0 bases from J, with 12 bases between. The CDR3 sequence is CASSLSASSYNSPLHL. DNA of the CDR3: TGTGCCAGCTCTCTAAGCGCTAGCTCCTATAATTCACCCCTCCACCTT.

The rearrangement joins TRBV6-5 to TRBJ1-3; D gene uncertain. The CDR3 is made up of 15 amino acids. The germline gives CDR1 MNHEY, CDR2 SVGAGI. Deletions cut 6 bases from V and 1 base from J, with 13 bases between. The CDR3 coding sequence is TGTGCCAGCAGCCGAGGCGGGGTATCTGGAAACACCATATATTTT. Its translation: CASSRGGVSGNTIYF.

This clone was counted once. The chain combines TRBV7-9 with TRBJ2-7, with D possibly being TRBD1 or TRBD2 (6 bases each). CDR1 SEHNR and CDR2 FQNEAQ come from the germline V gene (reference sequence). The length of the CDR3 is 14 residues. Between the trimmed V and J ends, which lost 3 bases and 7 bases, there was a span of 16 bases. The CDR3, as DNA: TGTGCCAGCAGCTTCCACGGGGGCCCGGGGGAGCAGTACTTC. Translation gives CASSFHGGPGEQYF.

The chain recombines TRBV14 with TRBJ2-5; D is possibly TRBD1 or TRBD2 (5 bases each). Trimming cost V 4 bases and J 4 bases, with 19 bases left between them. Germline CDR1 reads SGHDN; CDR2 reads FVKESK. This CDR3 has 16 amino acids. CDR3 region: CASSPGGQGPLETQYF. CDR3 nucleotide sequence: TGTGCCAGCAGCCCAGGCGGGCAGGGCCCTTTAGAGACCCAGTACTTC.

The chain carries TRBV7-9 and TRBJ2-1; D is ambiguous. Trimming took 7 bases from V and 5 from J, leaving 6 bases between them. CDR3 length: 11 residues. CDR1 and CDR2 from the germline V gene are SEHNR and FQNEAQ (reference sequence). The CDR3 DNA is TGTGCCAGCACGAGTAACAATGAGCAGTTCTTC. Translating gives CASTSNNEQFF.

CDR3 coding DNA: TGCAGCGTTTTTCTCGGACAGGGGCAGGGCGAGACCCAGTACTTC. Its translation is CSVFLGQGQGETQYF. J is TRBJ2-5 and V is TRBV29-1; 9 nucleotides line up with TRBD1. Germline values: CDR1 SQVTM, CDR2 ANQGSEA. This CDR3 comprises 15 residues. The ends lost 5 bases at V and 5 bases at J; junction bases unmatched: 12.

The CDR3 spells CASRAFGQGPRGYTF. The CDR3 DNA is TGTGCCAGCAGAGCATTCGGACAGGGGCCGCGTGGCTACACCTTC. The V call is TRBV2, the J call TRBJ1-2; the match to TRBD1 covers 9 bases. V lost 6 bases, J lost 7 bases, and 12 bases stayed unmatched. From germline, CDR1 is SNHLY and CDR2 FYNNEI. The CDR3 is made up of 15 amino acids.

J is TRBJ2-3 and V is TRBV9; a weak D match, TRBD1 (6 bases). The ends were cut back, 1 base at V and 0 bases at J, with 9 bases in the middle. Per the germline V gene, CDR1 is SGDLS and CDR2 is YYNGEE. The length of the CDR3 is 15 residues. The CDR3: CASSVQGSSTDTQYF. In DNA, the CDR3 is TGTGCCAGCAGCGTACAGGGGTCTAGCACAGATACGCAGTATTTT.

The rearrangement links TRBV4-1 to TRBJ1-1, with 7 bases aligning to TRBD1. V trimming: 3 bases; J trimming: 8 bases; junction bases outside the gene matches: 9. There are 14 residues in the CDR3. CDR1 MGHRA and CDR2 YSYEKL come from the germline V gene. The CDR3 is CASSHITGVVEAFF. In DNA, the CDR3 is TGCGCCAGCAGCCATATCACAGGGGTGGTGGAAGCTTTCTTT.

The gene calls are TRBV7-2 and TRBJ2-5, with 9 bases lining up with TRBD1. CDR3 length: 16 amino acids. In germline, CDR1 is SGHTA, CDR2 FQGNSA. J gave up 2 bases and V 5 bases, and 9 bases lay outside the gene matches. This chain's CDR3 is CASSRRATGGQETQYF. CDR3 sequence (DNA): TGTGCCAGCAGCAGGAGGGCGACAGGGGGGCAAGAGACCCAGTACTTC.

The rearrangement links TRBV6-6 to TRBJ1-2; D is unresolved. Trimming took off 3 bases at V and 5 bases at J, with 13 bases between the two ends. The CDR3 consists of 14 residues. The V gene's germline CDR1 is MNHNY and CDR2 SVGAGI (reference sequence). CDR3 loop: CASSYSPEGYGYTF. CDR3 nucleotide sequence: TGTGCCAGCAGTTATTCCCCGGAGGGTTATGGCTACACCTTC.

The V gene is TRBV7-9, the J gene TRBJ1-1; the match to TRBD1 covers 7 bases. V was pared by 7 bases and J by 5 bases, with 10 bases of the junction left unmatched. Germline V gives CDR1 SEHNR, CDR2 FQNEAQ (reference sequence). The CDR3 has 14 amino acids. This CDR3 reads CASTETGRETEAFF. The CDR3, as DNA: TGTGCCAGCACCGAGACAGGGCGGGAGACTGAAGCTTTCTTT.

In DNA, the CDR3 is TGTGCCAGCAGTGAAAACAGGGGTGGCAATCAGCCCCAGCATTTT. Amino acid sequence: CASSENRGGNQPQHF. The J gene is TRBJ1-5, the V gene TRBV6-1, with TRBD1 matching over 7 bases. Per the germline V gene, CDR1 is MNHNS and CDR2 is SASEGT. This CDR3 is built from 15 residues. V dropped 2 bases and J dropped 2; count of bases not matched to a gene: 3.

This clone was observed a single time. The V call is TRBV5-4, the J call TRBJ2-6; 9 bases fit TRBD1. Trimming took 4 bases from V and 0 from J; bases not matched to a gene: 11. The CDR3 length is 19 residues. Germline lookup yields CDR1 SGHNT and CDR2 YYREEE (reference sequence). The CDR3 sequence is CASSQTRDRAPSGANVLTF. In DNA, the CDR3 is TGTGCCAGCAGCCAAACCCGGGACAGGGCTCCCTCTGGGGCCAACGTCCTGACTTTC.

The chain couples TRBV9 to TRBJ2-2; D is unclear. This CDR3 is 12 amino acids long. The germline gives CDR1 SGDLS, CDR2 YYNGEE. Trimming shortened V by 0 bases and J by 7 bases, and 4 bases separated the two germline ends. CDR3 nucleotide sequence: TGTGCCAGCAGCGTAGCTAGCGGGGAGCTGTTTTTT. It yields the protein CASSVASGELFF.

V gene TRBV6-1 combines with J gene TRBJ2-3; TRBD2 aligns across 11 bases. Losses at the gene ends were 2 bases for V and 3 bases for J; bases not matched to a gene: 4. The germline V gene has CDR1 MNHNS and CDR2 SASEGT. CDR3 length: 16 residues. The CDR3 loop is CASSEHLAGGTDTQYF. DNA for the CDR3: TGTGCCAGCAGTGAACACTTAGCGGGGGGGACAGATACGCAGTATTTT.

This clone was seen a single time. This sequence joins TRBV25-1 and TRBJ2-2, with D tentatively TRBD1 or TRBD2 (6 bases each). Germline CDR1 and CDR2: MGHDK and SYGVNS. V was shortened by 6 bases and J by 5 bases, with 7 bases between the two germline ends. This CDR3 has 12 amino acids. The chain's CDR3 is CASRGGTGELFF. The CDR3 coding sequence is TGTGCCAGCAGAGGGGGGACCGGGGAGCTGTTTTTT.

This clone was observed a handful of times. In the same sample, other DNA sequences code for this CDR3. This sequence joins TRBV7-9 and TRBJ2-3; no firm D call. The CDR3 runs 14 residues. V lost 4 bases, J lost 2 bases, and 10 bases lay in between. From germline, CDR1 is SEHNR and CDR2 FQNEAQ (reference sequence). The CDR3 nucleotides read TGTGCCAGCAGCTCTGGCACCTTCACAGATACGCAGTATTTT. Translating it yields CASSSGTFTDTQYF.